Presented here are 28 T cell receptor beta chains from one specimen sequenced in a study of T cells in Graves' hyperthyroidism and ophthalmopathy. Amplification of TCR beta CDR3 regions was performed using RNA transcripts as template. With the HTBI primer set, the TCR CDR3 went through a first round of RT-PCR. TCRdb re-called the multiplex PCR reads with MiXCR, one entry per CDR3 protein. Of some 560,000 distinct CDR3 sequences detected, 13% to 15% appear once; the ten largest clones hold more than 11%. Input material: blood. Receptors originate from a woman between 40 and 55 years old with Graves' hyperthyroidism.

Concerning this clonotype itself: This may stem from a read error, because a much larger clone lies one nucleotide away. This CDR3 fails to terminate in the conserved phenylalanine or tryptophan, so it likely reflects a read error. The chain combines TRBV7-9 with TRBJ2-7; D unclear. The V gene lost 4 bases and the J gene lost 5 bases, with 6 bases spanning the gap. The V gene's germline CDR1 is SEHNR and CDR2 FQNEAQ (reference sequence). The CDR3 sequence is 11 residues long. As DNA, the CDR3 is TGTGCCAGCAGCTGGCTGGACGAGCAGTACCTC. This codes for CASSWLDEQYL.

This chain uses TRBV19 with TRBJ1-2; the match to TRBD1 covers 8 bases. This CDR3 is 13 amino acids long. Germline lookup yields CDR1 LNHDA and CDR2 SQIVND (reference sequence). V was clipped by 1 base and J by 6 bases; unmatched bases: 1. The CDR3 DNA reads as TGTGCCAGTAGTATAGTGGGACAGGATGGCTACACCTTC. Translation: CASSIVGQDGYTF.

This clonotype came up a few times. The rearrangement joins TRBV29-1 to TRBJ1-1, with 8 bases aligning to TRBD1. The CDR3 covers 17 residues. The germline V gene has CDR1 SQVTM and CDR2 ANQGSEA. V lost 3 bases and J lost 0; bases outside the gene matches: 12. This CDR3 reads CSVEPGQGPIMNTEAFF. The CDR3 bases are TGCAGCGTTGAGCCCGGACAGGGTCCTATCATGAACACTGAAGCTTTCTTT. Using reference TRBV29-1 and TRBJ1-1 for the parts outside the CDR3, the full variable domain is SAVISQKPSRDICQRGTSLTIQCQVDSQVTMMFWYRQQPGQSLTLIATANQGSEATYESGFVIDKFPISRPNLTFSTLTVSNMSPEDSSIYLCSVEPGQGPIMNTEAFFGQGTRLTVV.

J is TRBJ2-1 and V is TRBV27, with D perhaps matching TRBD2 (5 bases). The CDR3 consists of 15 residues. Per germline, CDR1 MNHEY and CDR2 SMNVEV (reference sequence). Trimming cost V 3 bases and J 4 bases, with 13 bases left between them. The CDR3 protein is CASSFLAGNYNEQFF. The CDR3 bases are TGTGCCAGCAGTTTCCTGGCCGGGAATTACAATGAGCAGTTCTTC.

This clonotype was observed many times. This chain connects TRBV28 to TRBJ1-1, with a tentative D call TRBD1 (6 bases). This CDR3 region has 17 residues. Germline assignment: CDR1 MDHEN and CDR2 SYDVKM. V was shortened by 2 bases and J by 0 bases, with 16 bases between the two germline ends. The DNA for the CDR3 is TGTGCCAGCAGTTTACGGGGGGCTCAGGTCGTGAACACTGAAGCTTTCTTT. Residues: CASSLRGAQVVNTEAFF.

This clonotype was seen a few times. The chain combines TRBV9 with TRBJ1-3; tentative D call: TRBD1 (5 bases). V dropped 2 bases and J dropped 8 bases, with 14 bases sitting between them. The CDR3 extends over 14 amino acids. Per the germline V gene, CDR1 is SGDLS and CDR2 is YYNGEE. The CDR3 protein is CASSVGGGSDTIYF. The CDR3 DNA reads as TGTGCCAGCAGCGTTGGGGGTGGCTCGGACACCATATATTTT.

This clonotype has ten or more counts. The chain links TRBV7-9 to TRBJ2-7; D possibly corresponds to TRBD2 (6 bases). The CDR3 covers 16 residues. CDR1 and CDR2 from the germline V gene are SEHNR and FQNEAQ (reference sequence). V lost 5 bases, J lost 0 bases, and 17 bases lay in between. This CDR3 reads CASSRPSGPTSYEQYF. CDR3 nucleotides: TGTGCCAGCAGCCGCCCCAGCGGGCCCACCTCCTACGAGCAGTACTTC.

This clonotype occurred many times. This chain's CDR3 is CASSDSGSTGELFF. Here the CDR3 DNA reads TGTGCCAGCAGCGATAGCGGTAGCACCGGGGAGCTGTTTTTT. The J gene is TRBJ2-2, the V gene TRBV7-9; D possibly corresponds to TRBD2 (6 bases). Germline V gene lookup returns CDR1 SEHNR and CDR2 FQNEAQ (reference sequence). This CDR3 comprises 14 residues. V lost 5 bases and J lost 4, with 11 bases in between.

The chain is built from TRBV12-3 or TRBV12-4 and TRBJ2-1; 11 nucleotides align to TRBD1. The CDR3 covers 14 residues. Trimming took 10 bases from V and 6 from J; bases not matched to a gene: 8. The chain's CDR3 is CATGPGQGGNEQFF. The CDR3 DNA reads TGTGCCACTGGACCGGGACAGGGGGGCAATGAGCAGTTCTTC.

This clonotype was seen a few times. The chain employs TRBV5-1 and TRBJ1-1; 11 bases agree with TRBD1. The CDR3 has 14 amino acids. Trimming took 3 bases from V and 4 from J; bases not matched to a gene: 2. Germline values: CDR1 SGHRS, CDR2 YFSETQ. CDR3 DNA: TGCGCCAGCAGCTGGGGACAGGGGGTCACTGAAGCTTTCTTT. Its translation is CASSWGQGVTEAFF.

This clonotype was seen only a few times. The J gene is TRBJ1-4, the V gene TRBV20-1; possibly TRBD1 for D (5 bases). CDR3 size: 18 residues. Germline V gene sequence: CDR1 DFQATT, CDR2 SNEGSKA (reference sequence). The germline V and J ends were trimmed by 1 base and 0 bases, with 18 bases remaining between them. The CDR3 loop is CSARGRDLHRTTNEKLFF. The CDR3 DNA follows: TGCAGTGCTAGAGGCCGGGACCTTCACCGTACAACTAATGAAAAACTGTTTTTT.

This clonotype occurred many times. V gene TRBV12-3 or TRBV12-4 combines with J gene TRBJ1-1; D not resolved. V shed 2 bases and J shed 0 bases, with 7 bases lying between them. The CDR3 extends over 14 amino acids. CDR3 sequence (DNA): TGTGCCAGCAGTTTAACCCTCATGAACACTGAAGCTTTCTTT. It yields the protein CASSLTLMNTEAFF.

V gene TRBV6-5 combines with J gene TRBJ1-4, with 7 bases matching TRBD1. J lost 4 bases, V lost 0 bases, and 5 bases had no gene match. This CDR3 is 16 amino acids long. The V gene's germline CDR1 is MNHEY and CDR2 SVGAGI. Here the CDR3 reads CASSYSWQGVNEKLFF. The CDR3, as DNA: TGTGCCAGCAGTTACTCATGGCAGGGGGTTAATGAAAAACTGTTTTTT.

This clonotype was seen at least ten times. The genes are TRBV2 and TRBJ1-5; no reliable D call. V lost 3 bases to trimming and J lost 3 bases, with 3 bases between them. Germline V gives CDR1 SNHLY, CDR2 FYNNEI. This CDR3 has 12 residues. The CDR3 region is CASSDVNQPQHF. DNA for the CDR3: TGTGCCAGCAGTGACGTCAATCAGCCCCAGCATTTT.

This clonotype was found a few times. V is TRBV10-2 and J is TRBJ1-1; unclear D gene. V lost 0 bases and J 2 bases, leaving 13 bases between the germline ends. This CDR3 has 16 amino acids. Germline loops: CDR1 WSHSY, CDR2 SAAADI. CDR3 loop: CASSESPPGINTEAFF. In DNA form, the CDR3 reads TGCGCCAGCAGTGAGTCCCCCCCGGGAATAAACACTGAAGCTTTCTTT.

The V and J genes are TRBV28 and TRBJ2-1, with TRBD2 matching 12 bases. Trimming cost V 3 bases and J 1 base; bases outside gene matches: 7. Looked up from germline, CDR1 is MDHEN and CDR2 is SYDVKM. This CDR3 has 18 residues. In DNA, the CDR3 is TGTGCCAGCAGTTTGCTAGCGGGAGGGCCATGGTCCTACAATGAGCAGTTCTTC. Its protein is CASSLLAGGPWSYNEQFF.

V usage is TRBV6-2 or TRBV6-3 and J usage is TRBJ2-7; the match to TRBD2 covers 13 bases. Germline CDR1 MNHEY, CDR2 SVGEGT. The CDR3 extends over 18 amino acids. V dropped 0 bases and J dropped 2; count of bases not matched to a gene: 7. The CDR3 bases are TGTGCCAGCAGTTACTCGAGGTGGACTAGCGGGAGTGCCTACGAGCAGTACTTC. This codes for CASSYSRWTSGSAYEQYF.

This clonotype has more than one count but fewer than ten. V is TRBV7-9 and J is TRBJ1-2; 7 bases agree with TRBD1. The V gene end was trimmed by 5 bases and the J gene end by 3 bases; junction bases not matched to a gene: 3. This CDR3 is built from 13 residues. Germline V CDR1 and CDR2: SEHNR, FQNEAQ (reference sequence). In nucleotides, the CDR3 is TGTGCCAGCAGCCACAGGGGTGACTATGGCTACACCTTC. This sequence encodes CASSHRGDYGYTF.

The chain uses TRBV7-8 and TRBJ2-2; 7 positions agree with TRBD2. Unmatched junction bases numbered 9, after V lost 5 bases and J lost 3 bases. The CDR3 length is 16 residues. Germline loops: CDR1 SGHVS, CDR2 FQNEAQ. CDR3 sequence reads: CASSQLGGSDTGELFF. For the CDR3, the DNA is TGTGCCAGCAGCCAGCTCGGGGGGAGTGACACCGGGGAGCTGTTTTTT.

This clonotype appeared a few times. V and J are TRBV20-1 and TRBJ2-5; 8 bases line up with TRBD2. CDR1 is DFQATT and CDR2 is SNEGSKA in the germline V gene (reference sequence). The CDR3 is 15 amino acids. The V segment lost 0 bases and the J segment 5 bases; nucleotides outside the gene matches: 8. CDR3 bases: TGCAGTGCTAGAGATCTGGGACTAGTTGGGGAGACCCAGTACTTC. Protein: CSARDLGLVGETQYF.

This clonotype was counted at least ten times. This chain links TRBV5-1 with TRBJ1-1; D might be TRBD1 (6 bases). Germline V gene sequence: CDR1 SGHRS, CDR2 YFSETQ. The CDR3 length is 14 residues. With 4 bases removed from V and 1 base from J, the gap between germline ends came to 11 bases. The CDR3 is CASSPGHQNTEAFF. Here the CDR3 DNA reads TGCGCCAGCAGCCCGGGACATCAGAACACTGAAGCTTTCTTT. Full variable domain (rest looked up from reference TRBV5-1 and TRBJ1-1): KAGVTQTPRYLIKTRGQQVTLSCSPISGHRSVSWYQQTPGQGLQFLFEYFSETQRNKGNFPGRFSGRQFSNSRSEMNVSTLELGDSALYLCASSPGHQNTEAFFGQGTRLTVV.

This clonotype was seen only a few times. A much larger clone lies one base from this, so it may be a read error. It is likely a read error, because the conserved phenylalanine at the end of the CDR3 is missing. The V gene is TRBV24-1, the J gene TRBJ2-5, with TRBD1 matching 8 bases. Germline V gene lookup returns CDR1 KGHDR and CDR2 SFDVKD. CDR3 size: 18 residues. V lost 7 bases to trimming and J lost 2 bases; unmatched junction nucleotides: 17. In DNA, the CDR3 is TGTGCCACCAGCGCTCTCGGACAGGGAACAGGACCGCAAGAGACCCAGTACCTC. Translating gives CATSALGQGTGPQETQYL.

In its sample, this clonotype was seen many times. The chain carries TRBV7-2 and TRBJ2-7, with 7 positions matching TRBD1. Trimming cost V 0 bases and J 5 bases; bases outside gene matches: 1. Germline V lookup: CDR1 SGHTA, CDR2 FQGNSA. There are 13 residues in the CDR3. CDR3 DNA sequence: TGTGCCAGCAGCTTAGCGAGGGGGCACGAGCAGTACTTC. It specifies CASSLARGHEQYF.

The V and J genes are TRBV9 and TRBJ2-5; the match to TRBD1 covers 7 bases. The CDR3 totals 16 residues. Unmatched junction bases numbered 13, after V lost 4 bases and J lost 4 bases. Germline V gene lookup returns CDR1 SGDLS and CDR2 YYNGEE. CDR3 protein: CASSSSGGKGGETQYF. As DNA, the CDR3 is TGTGCCAGCAGCTCCTCAGGGGGTAAGGGTGGAGAGACCCAGTACTTC.

This clonotype was detected only a few times. At one end the junction does not follow the germline gene, possibly because of a read error. The V call is TRBV20-1, the J call TRBJ1-2; D perhaps matches TRBD1 (5 bases). The CDR3 is 14 amino acids. CDR1 is DFQATT and CDR2 is SNEGSKA in the germline V gene (reference sequence). CDR3 bases: TGCAGTGCGAAAGGGGAGGGGAAGAACTGTGGCTACACCTTC. Its translation is CSAKGEGKNCGYTF.

This clonotype was counted a few times. The chain joins TRBV5-1 to TRBJ2-2; TRBD2 matches at 7 bases. Germline CDR1 and CDR2: SGHRS and YFSETQ. CDR3 size: 15 residues. V was clipped by 2 bases and J by 6 bases; unmatched bases: 7. The CDR3 loop reads CASSFAGVLAGELFF. For the CDR3, the DNA is TGCGCCAGCAGCTTTGCGGGAGTTTTGGCCGGGGAGCTGTTTTTT.

This clonotype was counted at least ten times. This CDR3 reads CASSTRTGRGEKLFF. The CDR3 nucleotides are TGTGCCAGCAGTACCCGGACTGGGAGAGGTGAAAAACTGTTTTTT. V and J are TRBV28 and TRBJ1-4; no firm D call. There are 15 residues in the CDR3. V lost 5 bases and J lost 7, with 17 bases in between. The germline CDR1 and CDR2 sequences are MDHEN and SYDVKM. The entire variable domain, with the rest obtained from reference TRBV28 and TRBJ1-4, is as follows: DVKVTQSSRYLVKRTGEKVFLECVQDMDHENMFWYRQDPGLGLRLIYFSYDVKMKEKGDIPEGYSVSREKKERFSLILESASTNQTSMYLCASSTRTGRGEKLFFGSGTQLSVL.

The gene calls are TRBV4-1 and TRBJ2-3; 10 nucleotides line up with TRBD1. The junction had 9 bases not matched to a gene; V was cut back by 0 bases and J by 3 bases. The CDR3 runs 18 residues. CDR1 is MGHRA and CDR2 is YSYEKL in the germline V gene. The CDR3 region has the DNA TGCGCCAGCAGCCAAGATGGGGCTAGGACAGGGGGAACAGATACGCAGTATTTT. Protein product: CASSQDGARTGGTDTQYF.